This T cell receptor beta chain appears in the sequencing data of a study of cytomegalovirus exposure and HLA in healthy donors. With 60 Vbeta and 13 Jbeta primers, the PCR was carried out. Clones were sequenced by immunoSEQ multiplex PCR, and TCRdb holds only the in-frame ones, with some missing. This table has roughly 240,000 clones, 80% to 90% appearing once. General study points: Highly shared sequence variants in one cluster were likely a sequencing artifact. Reportedly, fewer N-insertions than the roughly 600-donor mean appeared in an Asian-associated ancestry cluster in a later analysis.

With regard to this clone: Its specificity is unknown.

Deletions cut 5 bases from V and 8 bases from J, with 12 bases between. The CDR3 is 12 residues long. From germline, CDR1 is LNHDA and CDR2 SQIVND (reference sequence). This sequence was found in a girl aged 2-10 years in good health and CMV-seronegative. This chain uses TRBV19 with TRBJ1-2, with D tentatively TRBD1 (5 bases). Material: PBMCs. CDR3 loop: CASSPDSWGYTF. The CDR3, as DNA: TGTGCCAGTAGTCCCGACAGCTGGGGCTACACCTTC.